This T cell receptor beta chain was recovered during a study of T cells in Graves' hyperthyroidism and ophthalmopathy. This clonotype was seen at least ten times. The target antigen is unknown. There were TCR beta CDR3 regions amplified from RNA transcripts. The HTBI set primed first-round TCR CDR3 RT-PCR. TCRdb ran MiXCR on the multiplex PCR reads and lists one entry per CDR3 protein. In the table there are 500,000 to 600,000 distinct CDR3 sequences, roughly 45% of which are singletons. Study results and limitations: Ophthalmopathy and stable hyperthyroidism were separated by a 13 V-J model.

This TCR was sampled from an adult woman with Graves' disease, either hyperthyroidism or ophthalmopathy (not recorded which). Sequences were obtained from peripheral blood or thyroid tissue (not recorded which).

The CDR3 is CASSHGWGTYEQYF. The CDR3 coding sequence is TGCGCCAGCAGCCACGGGTGGGGGACCTACGAGCAGTACTTC. V is TRBV4-1 and J is TRBJ2-7, with D perhaps matching TRBD1 or TRBD2 (5 bases each). Deletions cut 3 bases from V and 2 bases from J, with 11 bases between. Germline CDR1 reads MGHRA; CDR2 reads YSYEKL. The CDR3 contains 14 residues.